The sequence of this T cell receptor beta chain was determined in a study of early T cells in non-severe SARS-CoV-2 infection. The wider study: The chains were unpaired, and the sequenced material was bulk RNA from unsorted whole blood. Study results and limitations: Private and CD4 specificities were missed by VDJdb matching, which favored anti-spike CD8 responses.

Individual cDNA molecules were tagged with unique molecular identifiers. TCRdb processed the 5' RACE reads anew with MiXCR; each CDR3 protein has one entry. This sample yields just under 65,000 distinct CDR3 sequences, of which approximately 6% are seen a single time; 3% to 4% belongs to the top ten. This clonotype was counted ten times or more. Antigen specificity is unknown. V was cut by 1 base and J by 0 bases, with 16 bases left in between. In germline, CDR1 is DFQATT, CDR2 SNEGSKA (reference sequence). The CDR3 spans 16 residues. The V gene is TRBV20-1, the J gene TRBJ2-7, with D uncertain. This specimen was whole blood, taken at baseline. The sequence was obtained from an adult who was a healthcare worker with PCR-confirmed SARS-CoV-2 infection or an uninfected control (not recorded which). CDR3 nucleotide sequence: TGCAGTGCTAGAGCCGTGAGTGGTTCGAGCTCCTACGAGCAGTACTTC. Its translation: CSARAVSGSSSYEQYF.